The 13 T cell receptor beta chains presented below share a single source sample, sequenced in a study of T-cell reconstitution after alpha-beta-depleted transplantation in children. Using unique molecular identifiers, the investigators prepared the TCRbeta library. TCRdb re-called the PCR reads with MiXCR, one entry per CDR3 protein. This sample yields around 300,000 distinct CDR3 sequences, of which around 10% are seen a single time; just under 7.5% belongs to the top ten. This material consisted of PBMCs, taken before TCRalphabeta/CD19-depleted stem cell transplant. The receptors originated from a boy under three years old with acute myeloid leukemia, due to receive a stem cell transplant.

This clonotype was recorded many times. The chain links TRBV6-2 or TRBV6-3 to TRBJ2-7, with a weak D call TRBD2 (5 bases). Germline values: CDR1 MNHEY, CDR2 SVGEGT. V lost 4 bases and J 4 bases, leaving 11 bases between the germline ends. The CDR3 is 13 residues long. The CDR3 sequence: CASSSGGRYEQYF. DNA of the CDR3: TGTGCCAGCAGTTCCGGAGGTCGGTACGAGCAGTACTTC.

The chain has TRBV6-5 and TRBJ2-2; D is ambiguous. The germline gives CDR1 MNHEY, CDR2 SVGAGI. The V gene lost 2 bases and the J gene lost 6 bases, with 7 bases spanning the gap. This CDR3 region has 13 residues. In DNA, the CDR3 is TGTGCCAGCAGTTACAAGCAGTCCGGGGAGCTGTTTTTT. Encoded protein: CASSYKQSGELFF.

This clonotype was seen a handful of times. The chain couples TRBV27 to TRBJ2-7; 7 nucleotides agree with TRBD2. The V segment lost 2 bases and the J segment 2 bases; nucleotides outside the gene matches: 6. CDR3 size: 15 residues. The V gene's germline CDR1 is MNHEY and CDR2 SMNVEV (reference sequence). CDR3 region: CASSLGGEWPYEQYF. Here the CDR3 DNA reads TGTGCCAGCAGTTTAGGGGGGGAGTGGCCCTACGAGCAGTACTTC.

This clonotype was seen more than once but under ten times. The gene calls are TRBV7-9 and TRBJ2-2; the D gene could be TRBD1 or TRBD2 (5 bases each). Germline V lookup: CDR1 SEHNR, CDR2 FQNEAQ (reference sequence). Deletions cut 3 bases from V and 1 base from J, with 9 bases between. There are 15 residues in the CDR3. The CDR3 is CASSLGDLNTGELFF. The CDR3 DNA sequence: TGTGCCAGCAGCTTGGGGGACCTGAACACCGGGGAGCTGTTTTTT.

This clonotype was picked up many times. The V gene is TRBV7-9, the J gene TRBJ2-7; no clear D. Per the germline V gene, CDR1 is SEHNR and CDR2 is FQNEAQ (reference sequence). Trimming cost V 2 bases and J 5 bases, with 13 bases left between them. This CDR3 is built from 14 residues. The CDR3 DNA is TGTGCCAGCAGCTTACACAGCAACCCGGACGAGCAGTACTTC. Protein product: CASSLHSNPDEQYF.

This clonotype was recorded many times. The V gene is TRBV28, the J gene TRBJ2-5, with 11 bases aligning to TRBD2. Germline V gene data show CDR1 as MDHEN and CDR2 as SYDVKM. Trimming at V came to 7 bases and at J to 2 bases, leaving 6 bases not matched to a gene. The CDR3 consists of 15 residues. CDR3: CASTLGTSGQETQYF. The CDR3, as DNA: TGTGCCAGCACCCTAGGGACTAGCGGACAAGAGACCCAGTACTTC.

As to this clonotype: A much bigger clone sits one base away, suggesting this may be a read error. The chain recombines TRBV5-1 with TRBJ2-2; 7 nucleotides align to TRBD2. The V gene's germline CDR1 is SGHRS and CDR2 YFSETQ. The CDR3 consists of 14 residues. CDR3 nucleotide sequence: TGCGCCAGCAGCTTGGGACTAGCCCCCGGGGACCTGTTTTTT. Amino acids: CASSLGLAPGDLFF. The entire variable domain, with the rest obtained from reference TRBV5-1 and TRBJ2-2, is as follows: KAGVTQTPRYLIKTRGQQVTLSCSPISGHRSVSWYQQTPGQGLQFLFEYFSETQRNKGNFPGRFSGRQFSNSRSEMNVSTLELGDSALYLCASSLGLAPGDLFFGEGSRLTVL.

CDR3 region: CASSLGYPRTTFFSYEQYF. As DNA, the CDR3 is TGTGCCAGCAGTTTGGGATACCCGAGGACTACTTTTTTCTCCTACGAGCAGTACTTC. The chain uses TRBV28 and TRBJ2-7; possible D gene TRBD2, 6 bases. Trimming left V 3 bases short and J 0 bases short, with 24 bases between. Germline V gives CDR1 MDHEN, CDR2 SYDVKM. The CDR3 runs to 19 residues. Supplemented by reference TRBV28 and TRBJ2-7, the full variable domain reads DVKVTQSSRYLVKRTGEKVFLECVQDMDHENMFWYRQDPGLGLRLIYFSYDVKMKEKGDIPEGYSVSREKKERFSLILESASTNQTSMYLCASSLGYPRTTFFSYEQYFGPGTRLTVT.

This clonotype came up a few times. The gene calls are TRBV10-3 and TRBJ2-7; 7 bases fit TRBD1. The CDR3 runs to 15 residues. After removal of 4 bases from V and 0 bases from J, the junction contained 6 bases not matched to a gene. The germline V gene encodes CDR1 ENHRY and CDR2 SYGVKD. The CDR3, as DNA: TGTGCCATCAGTGCCCCCGGGACAGACTCCTACGAGCAGTACTTC. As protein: CAISAPGTDSYEQYF.

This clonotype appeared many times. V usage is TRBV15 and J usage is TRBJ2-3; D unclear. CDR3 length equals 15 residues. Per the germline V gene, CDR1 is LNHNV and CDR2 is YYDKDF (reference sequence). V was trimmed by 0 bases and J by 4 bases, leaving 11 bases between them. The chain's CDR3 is CATSRDPFWADTQYF. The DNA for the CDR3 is TGTGCCACCAGCAGAGATCCCTTTTGGGCAGATACGCAGTATTTT.

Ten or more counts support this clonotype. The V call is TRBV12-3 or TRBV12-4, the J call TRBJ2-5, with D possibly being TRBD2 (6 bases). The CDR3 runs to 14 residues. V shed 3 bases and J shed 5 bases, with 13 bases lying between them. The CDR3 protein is CASSFWLAMETQYF. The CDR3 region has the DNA TGTGCCAGCAGTTTCTGGCTAGCGATGGAGACCCAGTACTTC.

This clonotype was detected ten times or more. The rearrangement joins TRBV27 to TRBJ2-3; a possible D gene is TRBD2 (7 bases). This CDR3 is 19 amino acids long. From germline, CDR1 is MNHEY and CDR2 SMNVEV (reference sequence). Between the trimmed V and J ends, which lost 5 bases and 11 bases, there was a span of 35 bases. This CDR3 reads CASSTHRASAGASTSRQYF. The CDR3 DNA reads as TGTGCCAGCAGTACGCATAGAGCCTCTGCGGGGGCCTCAACGTCGCGGCAGTATTTT.

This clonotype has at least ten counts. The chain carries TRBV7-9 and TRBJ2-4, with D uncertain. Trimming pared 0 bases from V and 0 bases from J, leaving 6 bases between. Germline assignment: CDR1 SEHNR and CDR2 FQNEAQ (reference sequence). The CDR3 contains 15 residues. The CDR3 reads CASSLALGAKNIQYF. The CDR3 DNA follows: TGTGCCAGCAGCTTAGCGCTGGGAGCCAAAAACATTCAGTACTTC.